This T cell receptor (beta chain) was observed in a study of CD8 T cells in ankylosing spondylitis. V lost 0 bases, J lost 7 bases, and 13 bases lay in between. The germline CDR1 and CDR2 sequences are SGHRS and YFSETQ. The CDR3 extends over 14 amino acids. This clonotype appeared many times. What it binds is not known. Broader study findings: Seemingly characteristic of ankylosing spondylitis blood was a TCR beta motif consisting of several highly homologous variants. Enrichment of disease-linked clones was reportedly significant in matched ankylosing spondylitis synovial fluid.

Construction of TCR beta libraries was performed using quantitative 5'-RACE with molecular barcodes. Via MiXCR, TCRdb re-called the 5' RACE reads, giving one row per CDR3 protein. The sample consists of approximately 520,000 distinct CDR3 sequences, about 5.2% of them appearing once. The sample was blood, either unsorted or a sorted T cell fraction (not recorded which). The chain is built from TRBV5-1 and TRBJ2-5, with D unclear. The receptor's source is a male donor with ankylosing spondylitis. CDR3 residues: CASSLVGGSVTQYF. DNA for the CDR3: TGCGCCAGCAGCTTGGTAGGTGGATCGGTGACCCAGTACTTC.